This TCR beta chain appears in the sequencing data of a study of tumor and adjacent non-tumor tissue in lung cancer. The overall study: Stage I to III disease affected 10 men and roughly 5 women aged roughly 31 to 76.

The template was RNA from unsorted bulk tissue. This clonotype was seen a few times. Its antigen is undetermined. The library came from three nested PCR rounds adapted from ARM-PCR protocols. TCRdb recomputed calls from the multiplex PCR reads with MiXCR, one row per CDR3 protein. The sample carries over 110,000 distinct CDR3 sequences, approximately 66% recorded once. General study results and limits: In normal lung, the top 100 clones were significantly more dominant than in tumor.

Germline V lookup: CDR1 DFQATT, CDR2 SNEGSKA (reference sequence). The CDR3 sequence is 14 residues long. V dropped 6 bases and J dropped 4 bases, with 19 bases sitting between them. The chain combines TRBV20-1 with TRBJ2-7, with a possible D match to TRBD1 (6 bases). Sequencing input: lung tumor tissue. The clonotype was recovered from a man aged 55 to 70 with small cell lung cancer. The CDR3 protein is CSARDRDTSYEQYF. CDR3 bases: TGCAGTGCCAGGGACCGGGACACGAGTTACGAGCAGTACTTC.